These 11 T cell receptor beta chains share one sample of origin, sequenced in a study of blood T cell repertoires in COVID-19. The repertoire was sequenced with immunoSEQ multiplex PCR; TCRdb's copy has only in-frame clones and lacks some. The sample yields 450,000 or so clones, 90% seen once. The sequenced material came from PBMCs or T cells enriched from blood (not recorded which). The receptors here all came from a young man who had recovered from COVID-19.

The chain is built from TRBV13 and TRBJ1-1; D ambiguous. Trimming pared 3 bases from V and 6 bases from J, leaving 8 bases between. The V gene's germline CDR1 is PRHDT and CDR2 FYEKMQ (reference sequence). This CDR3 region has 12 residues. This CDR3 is CASSFNGPEAFF. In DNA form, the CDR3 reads TGTGCCAGCAGCTTCAATGGCCCTGAAGCTTTCTTT.

The CDR3 sequence is CASSPRQGWSEKLFF. The DNA of the CDR3 is TGTGCCAGCAGCCCCCGACAGGGATGGAGTGAAAAACTGTTTTTT. The rearrangement uses TRBV14 and TRBJ1-4; 7 nucleotides align to TRBD1. The trim removed 4 bases at V and 7 bases at J, leaving 9 bases unmatched. CDR3 length: 15 residues. Germline loops: CDR1 SGHDN, CDR2 FVKESK.

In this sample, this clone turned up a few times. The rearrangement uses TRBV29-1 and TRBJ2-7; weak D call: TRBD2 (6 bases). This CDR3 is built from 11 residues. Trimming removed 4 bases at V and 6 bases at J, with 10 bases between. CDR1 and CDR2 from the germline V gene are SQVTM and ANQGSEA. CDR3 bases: TGCAGCGTTGGATGGGACTTCGAGCAGTACTTC. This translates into CSVGWDFEQYF.

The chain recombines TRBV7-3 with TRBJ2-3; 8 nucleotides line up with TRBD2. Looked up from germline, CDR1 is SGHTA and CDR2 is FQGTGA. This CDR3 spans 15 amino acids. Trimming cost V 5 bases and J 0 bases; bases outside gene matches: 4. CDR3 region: CASSLAGLSTDTQYF. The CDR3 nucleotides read TGTGCCAGCAGCCTAGCGGGCTTAAGCACAGATACGCAGTATTTT.

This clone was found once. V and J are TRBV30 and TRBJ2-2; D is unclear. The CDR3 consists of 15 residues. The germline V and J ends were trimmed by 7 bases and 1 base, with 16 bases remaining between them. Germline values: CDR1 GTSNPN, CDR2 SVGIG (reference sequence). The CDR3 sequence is CASPFVGQNTGELFF. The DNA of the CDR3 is TGTGCCTCCCCTTTTGTGGGCCAGAACACCGGGGAGCTGTTTTTT.

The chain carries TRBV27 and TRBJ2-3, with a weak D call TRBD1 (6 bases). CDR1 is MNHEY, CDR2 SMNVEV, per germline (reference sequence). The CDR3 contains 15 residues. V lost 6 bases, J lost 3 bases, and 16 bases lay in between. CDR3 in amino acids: CASRLGAAGTDTQYF. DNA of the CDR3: TGTGCCAGCAGGCTGGGGGCGGCAGGGACAGATACGCAGTATTTT.

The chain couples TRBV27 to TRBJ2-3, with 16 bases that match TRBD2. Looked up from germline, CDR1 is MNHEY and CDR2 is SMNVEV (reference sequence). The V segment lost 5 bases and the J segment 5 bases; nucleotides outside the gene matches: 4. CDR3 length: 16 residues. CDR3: CASSQGLAGGRDTQYF. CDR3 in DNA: TGTGCCAGCAGTCAGGGACTAGCGGGGGGGCGAGATACGCAGTATTTT.

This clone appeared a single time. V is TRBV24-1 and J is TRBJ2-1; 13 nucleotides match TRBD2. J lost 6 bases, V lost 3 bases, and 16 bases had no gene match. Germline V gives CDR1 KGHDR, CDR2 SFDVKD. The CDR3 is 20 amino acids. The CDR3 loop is CATSDPQGGTSGIVGNEQFF. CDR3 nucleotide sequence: TGTGCCACCAGTGATCCGCAAGGGGGGACTAGCGGGATTGTAGGCAATGAGCAGTTCTTC.

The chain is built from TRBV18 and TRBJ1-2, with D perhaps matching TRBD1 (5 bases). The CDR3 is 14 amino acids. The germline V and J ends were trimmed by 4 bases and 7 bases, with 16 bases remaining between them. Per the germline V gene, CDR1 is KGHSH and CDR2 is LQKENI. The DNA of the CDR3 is TGTGCCAGCTCACTCCCAGGGACTCCCGGTGGCTACACCTTC. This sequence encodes CASSLPGTPGGYTF.

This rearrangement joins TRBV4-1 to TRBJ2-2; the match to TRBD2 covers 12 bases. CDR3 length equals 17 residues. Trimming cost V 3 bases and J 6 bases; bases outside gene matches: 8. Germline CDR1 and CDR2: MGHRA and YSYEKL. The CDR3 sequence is CASSHGLAGLVSGELFF. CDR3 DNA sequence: TGCGCCAGCAGCCATGGACTAGCGGGATTGGTTTCCGGGGAGCTGTTTTTT.

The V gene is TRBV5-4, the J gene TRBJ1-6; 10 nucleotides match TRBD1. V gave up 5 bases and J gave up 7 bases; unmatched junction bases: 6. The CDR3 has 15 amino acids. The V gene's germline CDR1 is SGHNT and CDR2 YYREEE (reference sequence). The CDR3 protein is CASRPPGQGNSPLHF. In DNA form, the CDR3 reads TGTGCCAGCAGACCACCGGGACAGGGGAATTCACCCCTCCACTTT.